This T cell receptor (beta chain) was observed in a study of blood T cell repertoires in COVID-19. The CDR3 covers 14 residues. The junction had 9 bases not matched to a gene; V was cut back by 5 bases and J by 8 bases. Germline V CDR1 and CDR2: SGHTA, FQGNSA. Repertoires were generated with immunoSEQ multiplex PCR, while TCRdb's copy carries only in-frame clones and drops some. The repertoire holds some 340,000 clones, with 90% as singletons. The sequence came from a woman aged 25 to 45 who had been exposed to COVID-19. The sample was PBMCs or T cells enriched from blood (not recorded which). This chain links TRBV7-2 with TRBJ2-1; TRBD2 matches 7 bases. The DNA for the CDR3 is TGTGCCAGCAGCGCCTCGACTAGCCCCCATGAGCAGTTCTTC. Protein product: CASSASTSPHEQFF.